These T cell receptor beta chains were read from a single sample in a study of T cell responses to AZD1222 COVID-19 vaccine. The data were produced by immunoSEQ multiplex PCR, yet TCRdb's version contains in-frame clones alone and is incomplete. The data contain approximately 44,000 clones, 60% to 85% of them singletons. Sample: peripheral blood, taken on day 0 of AZD1222 vaccination. These receptors all stem from an adult in good health. Each CDR3 is given with its conserved first and last residue. A D gene is named only where the DNA matches it firmly. Only some rows state a clone size, as once, few, many or a class for expanded clones.

v_call	j_call	clone_size	d_call	cdr3_nt	cdr3_aa
TRBV29-1	TRBJ2-5	NA	TRBD1	TGCAGCGTTGTAGGGGACAGGGGGTTGGAGACCCAGTACTTC	CSVVGDRGLETQYF
TRBV6-6	TRBJ2-7	NA	TRBD1	TGTGCCAGCAGTTTACGACCGGGACAGGGGGCGGGAGAGCAGTACTTC	CASSLRPGQGAGEQYF
TRBV7-8	TRBJ1-5	NA	NA	TGTGCCAGCAGCGCTGGACTGAGGCAGGTGGCTCAGCCCCAGCATTTT	CASSAGLRQVAQPQHF
TRBV30	TRBJ1-2	few	NA	TGTGCCTGGAGCCTCGGTGGTGGCTACACCTTC	CAWSLGGGYTF
TRBV6-5	TRBJ2-1	NA	TRBD1	TGTGCCAGCAGTTACGGGACAGGGGGTTACAATGAGCAGTTCTTC	CASSYGTGGYNEQFF
TRBV15	TRBJ1-4	NA	TRBD1	TGTGCCACCAGCGGTTTAAAATGGACAGGGTCTAATGAAAAACTGTTTTTT	CATSGLKWTGSNEKLFF
TRBV5-4	TRBJ1-2	NA	TRBD1	TGTGCCAGCAGCTTGGCCCTGGGACAGGGGGACTATGGCTACACCTTC	CASSLALGQGDYGYTF
TRBV28	TRBJ2-7	NA	TRBD1	TGTGCCAGCAGTCTCTCCATCACAGGGGGCCCCATCTACGAGCAGTACTTC	CASSLSITGGPIYEQYF
TRBV10-1	TRBJ2-3	few	NA	TGCGCCAGCAGTTTTAGCACAGATACGCAGTATTTT	CASSFSTDTQYF
TRBV2	TRBJ1-4	NA	NA	TGTGCCAGCGGGGGGACACGGGTTAATGAAAAACTGTTTTTT	CASGGTRVNEKLFF
TRBV5-6	TRBJ2-3	once	NA	TGTGCCAGCAGCCCGAACAGGGATTACACAGATACGCAGTATTTT	CASSPNRDYTDTQYF
TRBV12-3/TRBV12-4	TRBJ2-7	NA	TRBD2	TGTGCCAGCAGACCCGGGGGGAATGACGAGCAGTACTTC	CASRPGGNDEQYF
TRBV4-3	TRBJ1-5	few	NA	TGCGCCAGCAGCCAAGGGGTGGACAGCAATCAGCCCCAGCATTTT	CASSQGVDSNQPQHF
TRBV6-1	TRBJ2-6	NA	NA	TGTGCCAGCAGTGAAGGGTGGCAGGGAAAGGCCAACGTCCTGACTTTC	CASSEGWQGKANVLTF
TRBV5-1	TRBJ1-1	NA	NA	TGCGCCAGCAGCTTGGCCGGGGTGTCGGAAGCTTTCTTT	CASSLAGVSEAFF
TRBV6-5	TRBJ2-7	NA	NA	TGTGCCAAGGGGGCCCGGGGGTACGAGCAGTACTTC	CAKGARGYEQYF
TRBV7-2	TRBJ1-1	NA	NA	TGTGCCAGCAGCCGTGACGTTGGGGCGGCTGAAGCTTTCTTT	CASSRDVGAAEAFF
TRBV6-1	TRBJ1-1	few	NA	TGTGCCAGCAGTGAATGGGGGAACACTGAAGCTTTCTTT	CASSEWGNTEAFF
TRBV7-2	TRBJ2-1	NA	NA	TGTGCCAGCAGCCCAGGGGTTAGCTCCTACAATGAGCAGTTCTTC	CASSPGVSSYNEQFF
TRBV24-1	TRBJ1-4	NA	TRBD1	TGTGCCACCAAAGGGGACAGGGTATGTGAAAAACTGTTTTTT	CATKGDRVCEKLFF